The 22 T cell receptor beta chains below all came from one sample that was sequenced in a study of blood T cell repertoires in COVID-19. TCRdb's copy holds only in-frame clones and misses some; the assay was immunoSEQ multiplex PCR. The sample has about 240,000 clones, 75% to 85% seen once; the top ten hold around 5.9%. Source material: peripheral blood. Receptor source: a human donor in a cohort sampled during active COVID-19.

The CDR3 region has the DNA TGTGCCAGCAGCCCGAGGGGGCGCCGGACCGGGGAGCTGTTTTTT. Translating gives CASSPRGRRTGELFF. The chain links TRBV14 to TRBJ2-2, with 7 nucleotides matching TRBD1. Germline V gene sequence: CDR1 SGHDN, CDR2 FVKESK. The V segment lost 4 bases and the J segment 5 bases; nucleotides outside the gene matches: 7. CDR3 length equals 15 residues.

The chain recombines TRBV6-5 with TRBJ2-3, with D possibly matching TRBD2 (5 bases). CDR3 length: 16 amino acids. CDR1 and CDR2 (germline): MNHEY, SVGAGI. V was cut by 2 bases and J by 2 bases, with 14 bases left in between. The CDR3 coding sequence is TGTGCCAGCAGTTACCCGACGGGGAGCGCCACAGATACGCAGTATTTT. Protein sequence: CASSYPTGSATDTQYF.

The rearrangement uses TRBV5-6 and TRBJ2-5; a weak D match, TRBD2 (6 bases). Trimming took off 5 bases at V and 2 bases at J, with 22 bases between the two ends. Germline CDR1 SGHDT, CDR2 YYEEEE. The CDR3 consists of 17 residues. The CDR3 region has the DNA TGTGCCAGCAGTCGTCGGCCGGGGCCGGGGGTACAAGAGACCCAGTACTTC. Translation: CASSRRPGPGVQETQYF.

The genes are TRBV6-5 and TRBJ1-1; 11 bases agree with TRBD1. The germline V gene encodes CDR1 MNHEY and CDR2 SVGAGI. J gave up 4 bases and V 5 bases, and 3 bases lay outside the gene matches. This CDR3 has 14 residues. CDR3 loop: CASSPGTGGTEAFF. In nucleotides, the CDR3 is TGTGCCAGCAGTCCCGGGACAGGGGGCACTGAAGCTTTCTTT.

The genes are TRBV5-8 and TRBJ1-2, with 9 nucleotides matching TRBD1. The germline V gene encodes CDR1 SGHTS and CDR2 YDEGEE. CDR3 size: 14 residues. The junction had 9 bases not matched to a gene; V was cut back by 5 bases and J by 7 bases. The CDR3: CASRGQGGQGGYTF. DNA of the CDR3: TGTGCCAGCAGGGGACAGGGTGGGCAGGGTGGCTACACCTTC.

CDR3 sequence (DNA): TGTGCCTGGAGTGTACCCAGCGGGGTAAATGAGCAGTTCTTC. Its protein product is CAWSVPSGVNEQFF. The chain is built from TRBV30 and TRBJ2-1; 7 bases match TRBD2. The trim removed 0 bases at V and 7 bases at J, leaving 6 bases unmatched. Germline-derived CDR1 and CDR2 are GTSNPN and SVGIG (reference sequence). The CDR3 extends over 14 amino acids.

V is TRBV5-6 and J is TRBJ2-6; 8 positions agree with TRBD1. The germline gives CDR1 SGHDT, CDR2 YYEEEE. V was clipped by 6 bases and J by 4 bases; unmatched bases: 9. This CDR3 has 16 residues. The DNA for the CDR3 is TGTGCCAGCACCTCGACAGGGGCGGAAGGGGCCAACGTCCTGACTTTC. It specifies CASTSTGAEGANVLTF.

V usage is TRBV27 and J usage is TRBJ1-6; a weak D match, TRBD1 (6 bases). The germline V gene encodes CDR1 MNHEY and CDR2 SMNVEV (reference sequence). This CDR3 contains 14 residues. V was cut by 8 bases and J by 9 bases, with 17 bases left in between. The CDR3 nucleotides read TGTGCCAGCTCCGGACAGTATCGTGGTTCACCCCTCCACTTT. This encodes CASSGQYRGSPLHF.

The chain uses TRBV9 and TRBJ2-3, with 9 nucleotides matching TRBD1. Trimming at V came to 2 bases and at J to 8 bases, leaving 9 bases not matched to a gene. The length of the CDR3 is 15 residues. The V gene's germline CDR1 is SGDLS and CDR2 YYNGEE. CDR3 sequence: CASSVTGQGTITQYF. In DNA, the CDR3 is TGTGCCAGCAGCGTTACGGGACAGGGTACGATTACGCAGTATTTT.

This clone appeared once. The rearrangement uses TRBV10-3 and TRBJ2-1; 9 positions agree with TRBD1. V shed 5 bases and J 2 bases; nucleotides not matched to a gene: 4. The CDR3 has 15 amino acids. Per the germline V gene, CDR1 is ENHRY and CDR2 is SYGVKD. CDR3 sequence reads: CAISSGQGTYNEQFF. The CDR3 DNA reads as TGTGCCATCAGTTCGGGACAGGGCACCTACAATGAGCAGTTCTTC.

Here the CDR3 reads CASSLAGTSGRSSYNEQFF. The CDR3 DNA sequence: TGTGCCAGCAGCTTAGCCGGGACTAGCGGGAGGAGCTCCTACAATGAGCAGTTCTTC. The chain is built from TRBV7-2 and TRBJ2-1, with 15 bases matching TRBD2. CDR3 length: 19 residues. Germline trimming cut 0 bases from V and 0 bases from J; bases unmatched to any gene: 3. From germline, CDR1 is SGHTA and CDR2 FQGNSA.

This sequence joins TRBV5-1 and TRBJ2-3, with 14 nucleotides matching TRBD2. Trimming removed 2 bases from V and 4 bases from J; junction bases left unmatched: 6. Germline V lookup: CDR1 SGHRS, CDR2 YFSETQ. CDR3 length: 17 amino acids. CDR3 amino acids: CASSFSTSGRGADTQYF. CDR3 DNA sequence: TGCGCCAGCAGCTTTTCGACTAGCGGGAGGGGAGCAGATACGCAGTATTTT.

The CDR3 DNA follows: TGTGCCTGGAGTTCCATCTATGGCTACACCTTC. It yields the protein CAWSSIYGYTF. The chain joins TRBV30 to TRBJ1-2, with D unclear. Trimming removed 2 bases at V and 4 bases at J, with 5 bases between. In germline, CDR1 is GTSNPN, CDR2 SVGIG (reference sequence). The CDR3 consists of 11 residues. The variable domain in full, completed from reference TRBV30 and TRBJ1-2, reads SQTIHQWPATLVQPVGSPLSLECTVEGTSNPNLYWYRQAAGRGLQLLFYSVGIGQISSEVPQNLSASRPQDRQFILSSKKLLLSDSGFYLCAWSSIYGYTFGSGTRLTVV.

This rearrangement joins TRBV5-1 to TRBJ1-2; the D is unclear. CDR3 size: 14 residues. Germline CDR1 reads SGHRS; CDR2 reads YFSETQ. Trimming left V 0 bases short and J 4 bases short, with 10 bases between. The CDR3 reads CASSLAAVSYGYTF. The CDR3 DNA reads as TGCGCCAGCAGCTTGGCCGCAGTTTCCTATGGCTACACCTTC.

V gene TRBV5-1 combines with J gene TRBJ2-7, with TRBD2 matching over 8 bases. The CDR3 consists of 17 residues. Germline trimming cut 4 bases from V and 2 bases from J; bases unmatched to any gene: 14. Germline values: CDR1 SGHRS, CDR2 YFSETQ. CDR3 in DNA: TGCGCCAGCAGCCCTATGGGGCGGGAGGCTCCTCCCTACGAGCAGTACTTC. Amino acids: CASSPMGREAPPYEQYF.

The DNA of the CDR3 is TGTGCCAGCAGCCCCGACAGTTATGGCTACACCTTC. Residues: CASSPDSYGYTF. The J gene is TRBJ1-2, the V gene TRBV9; possible D gene TRBD1, 5 bases. The CDR3 consists of 12 residues. Germline V gene sequence: CDR1 SGDLS, CDR2 YYNGEE. Trimming shortened V by 4 bases and J by 5 bases, and 9 bases separated the two germline ends.

V gene TRBV6-4 combines with J gene TRBJ1-4; weak D call: TRBD1 (5 bases). Germline CDR1 is MRHNA and CDR2 is SNTAGT. V was pared by 0 bases and J by 8 bases, with 13 bases between. The length of the CDR3 is 15 residues. CDR3 nucleotides: TGTGCCAGCAGTGACTCGGGCAGGGTAGAGGAAAAACTGTTTTTT. Its protein product is CASSDSGRVEEKLFF.

The rearrangement links TRBV7-6 to TRBJ2-3; tentative D call: TRBD2 (6 bases). This CDR3 is 15 amino acids long. V was cut by 5 bases and J by 1 base, with 13 bases left in between. In germline, CDR1 is SGHVS, CDR2 FNYEAQ. CDR3 sequence: CASSLSWGGTDTQYF. CDR3 nucleotide sequence: TGTGCCAGCAGCCTGAGTTGGGGGGGCACAGATACGCAGTATTTT.

The chain combines TRBV5-1 with TRBJ2-4; D possibly corresponds to TRBD1 (5 bases). Per the germline V gene, CDR1 is SGHRS and CDR2 is YFSETQ. The CDR3 has 15 residues. V lost 2 bases, J lost 6 bases, and 15 bases lay in between. CDR3 in DNA: TGCGCCAGCAGCTTATCCCAGGGAACGGTAAACATTCAGTACTTC. It yields the protein CASSLSQGTVNIQYF.

The V and J genes are TRBV5-1 and TRBJ2-7; 9 positions match TRBD1. The CDR3 runs to 16 residues. Germline CDR1 reads SGHRS; CDR2 reads YFSETQ. V trimming: 4 bases; J trimming: 3 bases; junction bases outside the gene matches: 11. The CDR3 is CASSGEGQGTYYEQYF. In DNA form, the CDR3 reads TGCGCCAGCAGCGGAGAGGGACAGGGTACATACTACGAGCAGTACTTC.

This clone was counted a single time. The rearrangement uses TRBV7-8 and TRBJ2-1; the match to TRBD1 covers 9 bases. The J segment lost 8 bases and the V segment lost 5 bases, leaving 16 bases of the junction unmatched. The CDR3 length is 17 residues. Germline V gene lookup returns CDR1 SGHVS and CDR2 FQNEAQ. Here the CDR3 DNA reads TGTGCCAGCAGCCTAAACGCCGGGACAGGGACCTTATATGAGCAGTTCTTC. Amino acids: CASSLNAGTGTLYEQFF.

The J gene is TRBJ1-2, the V gene TRBV18; TRBD1 might be the D (6 bases). Germline-derived CDR1 and CDR2 are KGHSH and LQKENI. V lost 1 base, J lost 7 bases, and 13 bases lay in between. CDR3 length: 14 amino acids. The CDR3 loop reads CASSPQDSRGGYTF. CDR3 nucleotides: TGTGCCAGCTCACCACAGGACTCCAGGGGTGGCTACACCTTC.